What follows describes a single T cell receptor beta chain. This entry is derived from a study of CD8 T cells in ankylosing spondylitis. Libraries for TCR beta were made by quantitative 5'-RACE with molecular barcodes. TCRdb itself ran the 5' RACE reads through MiXCR, one entry per CDR3 protein. The table has under 300,000 distinct CDR3 sequences, roughly a tenth seen once. Trimming took 0 bases from V and 4 from J; bases not matched to a gene: 6. In germline, CDR1 is DFQATT, CDR2 SNEGSKA (reference sequence). This CDR3 is built from 15 residues. The V call is TRBV20-1, the J call TRBJ2-3; 8 bases are shared with TRBD2. Sequenced: blood, either unsorted or a sorted T cell fraction (not recorded which). This TCR came from a male donor with ankylosing spondylitis or in good health (not recorded which). The CDR3 bases are TGCAGTGCTAGAGATTCGCAGCGGGGGTCAGATACGCAGTATTTT. Translating gives CSARDSQRGSDTQYF.